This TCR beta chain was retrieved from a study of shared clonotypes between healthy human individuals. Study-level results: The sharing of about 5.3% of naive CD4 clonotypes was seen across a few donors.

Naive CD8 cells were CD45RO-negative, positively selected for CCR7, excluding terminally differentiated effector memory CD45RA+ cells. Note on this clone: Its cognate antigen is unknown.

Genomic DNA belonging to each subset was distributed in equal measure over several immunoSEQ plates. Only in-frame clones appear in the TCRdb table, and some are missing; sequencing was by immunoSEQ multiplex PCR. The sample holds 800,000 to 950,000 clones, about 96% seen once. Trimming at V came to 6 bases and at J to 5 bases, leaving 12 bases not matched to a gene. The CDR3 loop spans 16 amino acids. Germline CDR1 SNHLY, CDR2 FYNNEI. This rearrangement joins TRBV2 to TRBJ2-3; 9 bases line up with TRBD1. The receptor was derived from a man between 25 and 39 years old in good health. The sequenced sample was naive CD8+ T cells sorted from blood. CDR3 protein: CASSAFRDRVVDTQYF. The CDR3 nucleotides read TGTGCCAGCAGCGCATTCCGGGACAGGGTTGTAGATACGCAGTATTTT.